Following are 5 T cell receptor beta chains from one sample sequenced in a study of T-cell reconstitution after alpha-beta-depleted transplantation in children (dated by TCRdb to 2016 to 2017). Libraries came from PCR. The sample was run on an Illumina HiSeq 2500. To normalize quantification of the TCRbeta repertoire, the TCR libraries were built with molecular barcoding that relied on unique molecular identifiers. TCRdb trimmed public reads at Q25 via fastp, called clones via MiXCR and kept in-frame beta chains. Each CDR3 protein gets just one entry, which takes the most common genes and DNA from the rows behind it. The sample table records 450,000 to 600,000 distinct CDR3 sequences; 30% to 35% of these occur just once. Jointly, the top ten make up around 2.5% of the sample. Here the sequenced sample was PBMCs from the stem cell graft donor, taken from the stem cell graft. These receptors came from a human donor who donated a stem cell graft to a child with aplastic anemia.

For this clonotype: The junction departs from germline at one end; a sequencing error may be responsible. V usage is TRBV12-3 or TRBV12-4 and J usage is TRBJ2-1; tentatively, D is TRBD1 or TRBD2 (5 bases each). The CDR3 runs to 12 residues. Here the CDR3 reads CASSRDVGDRGF. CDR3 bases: TGTGCCAGCAGTCGCGACGTCGGGGACCGGGGCTTC.

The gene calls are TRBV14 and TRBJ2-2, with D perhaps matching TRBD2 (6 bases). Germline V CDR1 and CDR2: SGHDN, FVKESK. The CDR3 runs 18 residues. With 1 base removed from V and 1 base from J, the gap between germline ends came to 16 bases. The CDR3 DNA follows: TGTGCCAGCAGCCAAGGGCGAGGAGCGGGCCAGAACACCGGGGAGCTGTTTTTT. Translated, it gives CASSQGRGAGQNTGELFF.

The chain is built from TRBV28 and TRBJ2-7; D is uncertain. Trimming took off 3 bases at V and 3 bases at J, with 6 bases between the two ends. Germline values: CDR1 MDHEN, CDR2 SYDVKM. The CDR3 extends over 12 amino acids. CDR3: CASSFVYYEQYF. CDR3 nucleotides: TGTGCCAGCAGTTTCGTTTACTACGAGCAGTACTTC.

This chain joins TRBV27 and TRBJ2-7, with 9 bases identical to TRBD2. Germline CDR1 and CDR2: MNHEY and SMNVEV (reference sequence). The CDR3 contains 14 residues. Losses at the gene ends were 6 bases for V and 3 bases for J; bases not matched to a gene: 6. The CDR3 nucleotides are TGTGCCAGCAGCCAGCGGGAGGAGAACTACGAGCAGTACTTC. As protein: CASSQREENYEQYF.

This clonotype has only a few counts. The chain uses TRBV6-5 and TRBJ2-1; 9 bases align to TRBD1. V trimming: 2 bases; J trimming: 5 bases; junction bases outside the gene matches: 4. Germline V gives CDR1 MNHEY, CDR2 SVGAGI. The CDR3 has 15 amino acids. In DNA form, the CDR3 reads TGTGCCAGCAGTTACGGGACAGGGAGGGACAATGAGCAGTTCTTC. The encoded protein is CASSYGTGRDNEQFF.